This entry lists 19 T cell receptor beta chains sequenced from one sample in a study of post-analysis software for immune sequencing data. cDNA libraries of TCR beta carried unique molecular identifiers. Each CDR3 protein gets one entry after TCRdb re-called the PCR reads with MiXCR. The repertoire holds around 770,000 distinct CDR3 sequences, with roughly 50% as singletons. Study findings and constraints: Several TRBV segments occurring more often in patients than controls included TRBV5-6, TRBV5-1 and TRBV20-1.

No antigen is known for these receptors. Sample: blood. The receptors stem from a girl aged 5-17 years with multiple sclerosis.

The V call is TRBV20-1, the J call TRBJ2-7, with 16 bases that match TRBD2. The germline CDR1 and CDR2 sequences are DFQATT and SNEGSKA (reference sequence). V trimming: 7 bases; J trimming: 4 bases; junction bases outside the gene matches: 16. The CDR3 contains 18 residues. Written as DNA, the CDR3 is TGCAGTGTGGGAGTAGGGACTAGCGGGAGGGTCTCTTTATACGAGCAGTACTTC. Residues: CSVGVGTSGRVSLYEQYF.

A single count supports this clonotype. This rearrangement joins TRBV20-1 to TRBJ2-5; 8 bases agree with TRBD2. The assigned J gene may be wrong: the sequence end matches TRBJ2-7 better. This CDR3 contains 13 residues. Germline loops: CDR1 DFQATT, CDR2 SNEGSKA (reference sequence). CDR3 sequence (DNA): TGCAGTGCTAGGATAGCGGGAATTTACGAGCAGTACTTC. Translation gives CSARIAGIYEQYF.

V gene TRBV7-8 combines with J gene TRBJ2-7; 7 bases match TRBD2. CDR3 size: 17 residues. V dropped 5 bases and J dropped 1; count of bases not matched to a gene: 14. The germline V gene has CDR1 SGHVS and CDR2 FQNEAQ. CDR3 region: CASSLPMRLAVSYEQYF. As DNA, the CDR3 is TGTGCCAGCAGCCTTCCAATGCGGCTAGCGGTTTCCTACGAGCAGTACTTC.

V gene TRBV12-3 or TRBV12-4 combines with J gene TRBJ2-3, with 10 bases identical to TRBD2. This CDR3 spans 15 amino acids. The ends lost 1 base at V and 5 bases at J; junction bases unmatched: 3. The chain's CDR3 is CASSLGAGGLDTQYF. The DNA of the CDR3 is TGTGCCAGCAGTTTAGGAGCGGGAGGGCTAGATACGCAGTATTTT.

The gene calls are TRBV4-1 and TRBJ2-3; no definite D call. Germline V gene lookup returns CDR1 MGHRA and CDR2 YSYEKL. CDR3 length equals 12 residues. The ends were cut back, 0 bases at V and 5 bases at J, with 3 bases in the middle. CDR3 loop: CASSQDLDTQYF. The CDR3 coding sequence is TGCGCCAGCAGCCAAGATCTAGATACGCAGTATTTT.

Of note for this clonotype: The junction shows a germline mismatch at one end, possibly a read error. The V call is TRBV12-3 or TRBV12-4, the J call TRBJ2-3; D is uncertain. The CDR3 extends over 15 amino acids. CDR3 nucleotide sequence: TGTGCCAGCAGTTTATCCTTGGACCGCACAGATGCGCAGTATTTT. Amino acids: CASSLSLDRTDAQYF.

This clonotype was counted once. V is TRBV5-1 and J is TRBJ1-1; possibly TRBD1 for D (6 bases). The CDR3 sequence is 15 residues long. CDR1 SGHRS and CDR2 YFSETQ come from the germline V gene. The germline V and J ends were trimmed by 2 bases and 3 bases, with 14 bases remaining between them. CDR3 region: CASSLNRARDTEAFF. CDR3 DNA sequence: TGCGCCAGCAGCTTAAACAGGGCGAGGGACACTGAAGCTTTCTTT.

The genes are TRBV20-1 and TRBJ2-1, with D tentatively TRBD1 (6 bases). Trimming cost V 0 bases and J 4 bases, with 25 bases left between them. CDR1 and CDR2 from the germline V gene are DFQATT and SNEGSKA (reference sequence). This CDR3 region has 19 residues. In DNA form, the CDR3 reads TGCAGTGCTAGAGATCTAGGACAGTGGGCAGGCCTGGATTACAATGAGCAGTTCTTC. It translates to CSARDLGQWAGLDYNEQFF.

This chain joins TRBV29-1 and TRBJ2-3; 7 bases are shared with TRBD2. This CDR3 has 13 amino acids. Germline loops: CDR1 SQVTM, CDR2 ANQGSEA. J was trimmed by 1 base and V by 5 bases; bases with no gene match: 3. CDR3 DNA sequence: TGCAGCGTTTGGGGGGGTGGCACAGATACGCAGTATTTT. Translating gives CSVWGGGTDTQYF.

CDR3 in DNA: TGCAGCGTCAACCCCCTGGGACTAGCGGGAGAAGAGACCCAGTACTTC. As protein: CSVNPLGLAGEETQYF. This chain connects TRBV29-1 to TRBJ2-5, with 14 positions matching TRBD2. This CDR3 contains 16 residues. The germline V gene has CDR1 SQVTM and CDR2 ANQGSEA. Trimming took 6 bases from V and 3 from J; bases not matched to a gene: 9.

This clonotype was detected a few times. The chain is built from TRBV5-1 and TRBJ2-7; no clear D gene. Deletions cut 0 bases from V and 2 bases from J, with 9 bases between. The length of the CDR3 is 14 residues. Germline CDR1 is SGHRS and CDR2 is YFSETQ. The CDR3: CASSLDGLPYEQYF. CDR3 sequence (DNA): TGCGCCAGCAGCTTGGATGGATTACCCTACGAGCAGTACTTC. The full variable domain, rest sourced from reference TRBV5-1 and TRBJ2-7, is KAGVTQTPRYLIKTRGQQVTLSCSPISGHRSVSWYQQTPGQGLQFLFEYFSETQRNKGNFPGRFSGRQFSNSRSEMNVSTLELGDSALYLCASSLDGLPYEQYFGPGTRLTVT.

The V gene is TRBV5-1, the J gene TRBJ2-1; 14 bases match TRBD2. Germline CDR1 SGHRS, CDR2 YFSETQ. Trimming took 0 bases from V and 12 from J; bases not matched to a gene: 11. This CDR3 comprises 17 residues. The CDR3 sequence is CASSLDRLGLAGGRQFF. The DNA for the CDR3 is TGCGCCAGCAGCTTGGATCGTCTTGGACTAGCGGGAGGTAGGCAGTTCTTC.

A remark on this clonotype: A much more abundant neighbour one base away suggests this may be a read error. V gene TRBV5-1 combines with J gene TRBJ1-2, with D possibly matching TRBD1 (6 bases). CDR3 length equals 14 residues. Germline assignment: CDR1 SGHRS and CDR2 YFSETQ. The CDR3 here is CASSLVGADYGYIF. The CDR3 DNA reads as TGCGCCAGCAGCTTGGTGGGGGCGGACTATGGCTACATCTTC.

The chain uses TRBV20-1 and TRBJ2-7; no clear D gene. Germline V gene sequence: CDR1 DFQATT, CDR2 SNEGSKA (reference sequence). This CDR3 comprises 12 residues. Trimming cost V 5 bases and J 2 bases, with 10 bases left between them. The CDR3 DNA reads TGCAGTGCTGGTCGGAGCACCTACGAGCAGTACTTC. This encodes CSAGRSTYEQYF.

The rearrangement joins TRBV7-2 to TRBJ2-1; the match to TRBD2 covers 7 bases. The CDR3 loop spans 15 amino acids. J lost 5 bases, V lost 3 bases, and 7 bases had no gene match. Germline CDR1 and CDR2: SGHTA and FQGNSA. This chain's CDR3 is CASSFTASGNNEQFF. The CDR3 DNA reads as TGTGCCAGCAGCTTCACGGCTAGCGGCAACAATGAGCAGTTCTTC.

The chain joins TRBV12-3 or TRBV12-4 to TRBJ2-2; no reliable D call. The CDR3 runs 13 residues. Deletions cut 3 bases from V and 6 bases from J, with 8 bases between. In DNA form, the CDR3 reads TGTGCCAGCAGTTTGAGGATTCCCGGGGAGCTGTTTTTT. Amino acids: CASSLRIPGELFF.

This clonotype has only one observation. The chain uses TRBV7-9 and TRBJ1-5; D unclear. CDR3 length: 14 amino acids. Per germline, CDR1 SEHNR and CDR2 FQNEAQ (reference sequence). Trimming took 3 bases from V and 7 from J, leaving 13 bases between them. The CDR3 here is CASSFGDLGQPQHF. In DNA form, the CDR3 reads TGTGCCAGCAGCTTCGGGGATCTGGGGCAGCCCCAGCATTTT.

The rearrangement uses TRBV28 and TRBJ2-4; 10 bases line up with TRBD1. The J call is in doubt because the DNA end fits TRBJ2-7 better. The CDR3 contains 14 residues. From germline, CDR1 is MDHEN and CDR2 SYDVKM. The CDR3 DNA is TGTGCCAGCAGTTCGACAGGGGGCCTAGACGAGCAGTACTTC. Translating it yields CASSSTGGLDEQYF.

The gene calls are TRBV18 and TRBJ2-7, with a possible D match to TRBD1 (6 bases). The CDR3 sequence is 14 residues long. V lost 4 bases, J lost 1 base, and 11 bases lay in between. Germline V gene data show CDR1 as KGHSH and CDR2 as LQKENI. The CDR3 DNA sequence: TGTGCCAGCTCACTAGATGACAGGTCCTACGAGCAGTACTTC. Residues: CASSLDDRSYEQYF. Using reference TRBV18 and TRBJ2-7 for the parts outside the CDR3, the full variable domain is NAGVMQNPRHLVRRRGQEARLRCSPMKGHSHVYWYRQLPEEGLKFMVYLQKENIIDESGMPKERFSAEFPKEGPSILRIQQVVRGDSAAYFCASSLDDRSYEQYFGPGTRLTVT.